This T cell receptor (beta chain) was recorded in a study of T cell responses to AZD1222 COVID-19 vaccine. For the study at large: Both about-4-week and about-12-week second-dose recipients were combined. Whole-study results and caveats: Unmutated variant regions are reportedly targeted by nearly half of spike-specific TCRs. Among the donors, most were white British and more were female, and clonal diversity was possibly underestimated. Repertoires in all cases were sampled only once the peak T cell response had passed.

Regarding this clone: Its antigen is unknown.

Some clones are missing from TCRdb's copy, which holds only in-frame ones; the method was immunoSEQ multiplex PCR. This table holds about 120,000 clones, 90% found once. V lost 3 bases to trimming and J lost 1 base; unmatched junction nucleotides: 3. Looked up from germline, CDR1 is SGHAT and CDR2 is FQNNGV. CDR3 length: 15 amino acids. The chain carries TRBV11-2 and TRBJ1-3, with 7 bases aligning to TRBD1. The receptor comes from an adult in good health. The sample here was peripheral blood, taken on day 0 of AZD1222 vaccination. The CDR3 DNA follows: TGTGCCAGCAGCTTTGACAGGGCGTCTGGAAACACCATATATTTT. This encodes CASSFDRASGNTIYF. Supplemented by reference TRBV11-2 and TRBJ1-3, the full variable domain reads EAGVAQSPRYKIIEKRQSVAFWCNPISGHATLYWYQQILGQGPKLLIQFQNNGVVDDSQLPKDRFSAERLKGVDSTLKIQPAKLEDSAVYLCASSFDRASGNTIYFGEGSWLTVV.